This T cell receptor (beta chain) emerged from a study of cytomegalovirus exposure and HLA in healthy donors. Measured with immunoSEQ multiplex PCR; TCRdb has only the in-frame clones, and not every one. The top ten hold 0.3% to 0.4% of the sample, which has 250,000 to 300,000 clones, 90% seen once. From germline, CDR1 is DFQATT and CDR2 SNEGSKA (reference sequence). V shed 5 bases and J 7 bases; nucleotides not matched to a gene: 5. This CDR3 contains 11 residues. The sequence was obtained from a young woman in good health and CMV-seronegative. The rearrangement uses TRBV20-1 and TRBJ2-7; 7 bases map to TRBD1. Sequenced material: PBMCs. The CDR3 loop is CSALPGGEQYF. CDR3 DNA: TGCAGTGCTTTACCAGGGGGTGAGCAGTACTTC.